The 27 T cell receptor beta chains below were found in one sample sequenced in a study of T cell responses to AZD1222 COVID-19 vaccine listed by TCRdb under 2021. Explained via the paper, the time point label denotes: about 28 days (+/-7) after the second vaccine dose. Library preparation was by the immunoSEQ multiplex PCR assay. Sourced from immuneACCESS, this table was stored by TCRdb with only in-frame sequences that have V and J called. A share of the clones is absent; for the studies checked, an unresolved V gene accounts for under half, and the remainder has no known explanation. In all, the sample holds 150,000 to 200,000 clones, and 94% of those were seen once. Clones ranked in the top ten supply 5.1% of the sample. The specimen was peripheral blood, collected 28 days after the second AZD1222 dose. All receptors come from an adult who received the AZD1222 COVID-19 vaccine.

The J gene is TRBJ1-2, the V gene TRBV6-5; no definite D call. The CDR3 runs 15 residues. The ends were cut back, 8 bases at V and 4 bases at J, with 20 bases in the middle. CDR1 and CDR2 from the germline V gene are MNHEY and SVGAGI. This CDR3 is CASSPLGRLSYGYTF. The CDR3 DNA is TGTGCCAGCTCTCCTCTCGGACGGCTAAGCTATGGCTACACCTTC.

This CDR3 reads CASSPSLVVPYGYTF. The CDR3 DNA follows: TGCGCCAGCAGTCCCTCTCTGGTCGTTCCCTATGGCTACACCTTC. V and J are TRBV23-1 and TRBJ1-2; D not certain. Being an ORF, TRBV23-1 has a function that is uncertain. This CDR3 has 15 residues. V lost 4 bases, J lost 4 bases, and 16 bases lay in between.

This chain links TRBV25-1 with TRBJ1-3; D unclear. The germline gives CDR1 MGHDK, CDR2 SYGVNS. The CDR3 extends over 16 amino acids. The germline V and J ends were trimmed by 2 bases and 0 bases, with 11 bases remaining between them. The CDR3 DNA reads TGTGCCAGCAGTGAACTACAAGGGTACTCTGGAAACACCATATATTTT. Its translation: CASSELQGYSGNTIYF.

CDR3 nucleotide sequence: TGTGCCAGCAGCCAAGAGAAGGAAAAGGGCTACGAGCAGTACTTC. Translation gives CASSQEKEKGYEQYF. The chain combines TRBV14 with TRBJ2-7; D ambiguous. The CDR3 runs 15 residues. Germline lookup yields CDR1 SGHDN and CDR2 FVKESK. Trimming removed 0 bases at V and 3 bases at J, with 12 bases between.

The chain carries TRBV28 and TRBJ2-7; D may be TRBD1 (6 bases). The germline gives CDR1 MDHEN, CDR2 SYDVKM. V lost 6 bases to trimming and J lost 0 bases, with 15 bases between them. This CDR3 contains 15 residues. The CDR3 bases are TGTGCCAGCAGCGACCTAGGGACACCCTCCTACGAGCAGTACTTC. It yields the protein CASSDLGTPSYEQYF.

The genes are TRBV19 and TRBJ1-1, with 7 bases lining up with TRBD1. The CDR3 is 14 residues long. Germline lookup yields CDR1 LNHDA and CDR2 SQIVND (reference sequence). Trimming took 4 bases from V and 4 from J; bases not matched to a gene: 6. The CDR3 nucleotides read TGTGCCAGTAGTAGGGGACAGCGGGTCACTGAAGCTTTCTTT. Translated, it gives CASSRGQRVTEAFF.

This clone was seen only once. The V and J genes are TRBV7-9 and TRBJ2-3; tentative D call: TRBD1 (5 bases). The CDR3 sequence is 15 residues long. Deletions cut 6 bases from V and 3 bases from J, with 16 bases between. CDR1 and CDR2 from the germline V gene are SEHNR and FQNEAQ (reference sequence). The CDR3, as DNA: TGTGCCAGCAGTCTAGGGGTATCCAAGACAGATACGCAGTATTTT. It is translated as CASSLGVSKTDTQYF.

The chain is built from TRBV6-2 or TRBV6-3 and TRBJ2-7; D ambiguous. The CDR3 consists of 14 residues. Germline-derived CDR1 and CDR2 are MNHEY and SVGEGT. V was shortened by 4 bases and J by 3 bases, with 13 bases between the two germline ends. As DNA, the CDR3 is TGTGCCAGCAGTTTATCGGTTCTACACTACGAGCAGTACTTC. Residues: CASSLSVLHYEQYF.

The chain employs TRBV11-3 and TRBJ2-2, with D unresolved. The germline V gene encodes CDR1 SGHNT and CDR2 YENEEA. CDR3 length equals 13 residues. Trimming stripped 1 base from V and 6 bases from J, with 6 bases between. The CDR3 DNA follows: TGTGCCAGCAGCTTAGGTTTCGCCGGGGAGCTGTTTTTT. This gives the protein CASSLGFAGELFF.

The rearrangement joins TRBV3-1 (or the pseudogene TRBV3-2) to TRBJ1-5; TRBD1 agrees at 9 bases. The CDR3 is 15 residues long. Germline values: CDR1 LGHDT, CDR2 YNNKEL (reference sequence). Trimming removed 1 base from V and 5 bases from J; junction bases left unmatched: 3. The CDR3: CASSQGDRDDQPQHF. In DNA, the CDR3 is TGTGCCAGCAGCCAAGGGGACAGGGATGATCAGCCCCAGCATTTT.

J is TRBJ2-7 and V is TRBV11-3, with a possible D match to TRBD2 (6 bases). The length of the CDR3 is 13 residues. Germline values: CDR1 SGHNT, CDR2 YENEEA. Between the trimmed V and J ends, which lost 5 bases and 2 bases, there was a span of 10 bases. This CDR3 reads CASSHPGAYEQYF. The DNA for the CDR3 is TGTGCCAGCAGCCACCCGGGGGCCTACGAGCAGTACTTC.

This chain connects TRBV5-1 to TRBJ2-1; D unclear. Between the trimmed V and J ends, which lost 5 bases and 8 bases, there was a span of 8 bases. In germline, CDR1 is SGHRS, CDR2 YFSETQ. This CDR3 region has 11 residues. The CDR3 is CASRARDEQFF. The CDR3 DNA sequence: TGCGCCAGCAGGGCCCGTGATGAGCAGTTCTTC.

The chain employs TRBV5-1 and TRBJ2-1, with TRBD2 identical over 8 bases. The junction had 12 bases not matched to a gene; V was cut back by 3 bases and J by 10 bases. Germline values: CDR1 SGHRS, CDR2 YFSETQ. This CDR3 is built from 15 residues. This CDR3 reads CASSWKGGTRGEQFF. The CDR3 nucleotides are TGCGCCAGCAGCTGGAAGGGCGGGACTAGAGGGGAGCAGTTCTTC.

The gene calls are TRBV28 and TRBJ1-2; TRBD1 matches 11 bases. With 6 bases clipped from V and 7 bases from J, the junction kept 13 bases outside the gene matches. CDR1 MDHEN and CDR2 SYDVKM come from the germline V gene. The CDR3 extends over 16 amino acids. The CDR3 region has the DNA TGTGCCAGCAGCTTGTATCTCGGACAGGGGGCGCGTGGCTACACCTTC. The encoded protein is CASSLYLGQGARGYTF.

This chain connects TRBV2 to TRBJ2-1, with 8 bases identical to TRBD2. The CDR3 consists of 16 residues. With 4 bases clipped from V and 1 base from J, the junction kept 6 bases outside the gene matches. Per the germline V gene, CDR1 is SNHLY and CDR2 is FYNNEI. The CDR3 sequence: CASSGREGGSYNEQFF. CDR3 coding DNA: TGTGCCAGCAGTGGCCGGGAGGGAGGGTCCTACAATGAGCAGTTCTTC.

A few counts support this clone. The chain recombines TRBV6-5 with TRBJ2-1, with 9 bases identical to TRBD2. J was trimmed by 7 bases and V by 6 bases; bases with no gene match: 10. The CDR3 is 15 residues long. Germline V gene lookup returns CDR1 MNHEY and CDR2 SVGAGI. The CDR3 nucleotides read TGTGCCAGCAGACTCCGACTAGCGGAGGGTAATGAGCAGTTCTTC. It translates to CASRLRLAEGNEQFF.

This chain uses TRBV27 with TRBJ1-2, with 9 bases fitting TRBD1. Germline values: CDR1 MNHEY, CDR2 SMNVEV (reference sequence). V dropped 1 base and J dropped 6; count of bases not matched to a gene: 6. The CDR3 length is 15 residues. The CDR3 DNA reads as TGTGCCAGCAGTTTATGGGGGACAGGGTTCGATGGCTACACCTTC. Translated, it gives CASSLWGTGFDGYTF.

Only a few counts were recorded for this clone. J is TRBJ1-3 and V is TRBV4-1; D is possibly TRBD1 (6 bases). Trimming took off 3 bases at V and 1 base at J, with 16 bases between the two ends. Germline lookup yields CDR1 MGHRA and CDR2 YSYEKL. This CDR3 contains 17 residues. For the CDR3, the DNA is TGCGCCAGCAGCCACGCACCTTTGGACAGTTCTGGAAACACCATATATTTT. The encoded protein is CASSHAPLDSSGNTIYF.

The V call is TRBV5-1, the J call TRBJ2-3, with 13 positions matching TRBD2. Germline trimming cut 2 bases from V and 3 bases from J; bases unmatched to any gene: 9. The CDR3 is 18 amino acids. Germline lookup yields CDR1 SGHRS and CDR2 YFSETQ. The CDR3 DNA reads as TGCGCCAGCAGCTTATCGACTAGCGGGAGGCCCCCGACAGATACGCAGTATTTT. Translating it yields CASSLSTSGRPPTDTQYF.

CDR3 region: CASSRRGGRLSNTEAFF. The CDR3 bases are TGTGCCAGCAGCCGTCGCGGAGGTCGCCTTTCGAACACTGAAGCTTTCTTT. This chain uses TRBV14 with TRBJ1-1; the D is unclear. The CDR3 consists of 17 residues. V lost 4 bases and J 1 base, leaving 19 bases between the germline ends. The germline CDR1 and CDR2 sequences are SGHDN and FVKESK.

This chain connects TRBV2 to TRBJ2-7; 12 bases line up with TRBD2. V was clipped by 0 bases and J by 9 bases; unmatched bases: 12. Germline assignment: CDR1 SNHLY and CDR2 FYNNEI. The CDR3 covers 17 residues. CDR3 in amino acids: CASSEAGLAGLMSRQYF. The CDR3 DNA follows: TGTGCCAGCAGTGAAGCGGGACTAGCGGGTCTTATGTCTCGGCAGTACTTC.

The DNA of the CDR3 is TGTGCCAGCAGTTTAACCAGCGTCAATGAGCAGTTCTTC. This sequence encodes CASSLTSVNEQFF. V gene TRBV6-6 combines with J gene TRBJ2-1, with D uncertain. The germline V gene encodes CDR1 MNHNY and CDR2 SVGAGI (reference sequence). Trimming took 4 bases from V and 6 from J, leaving 10 bases between them. The CDR3 totals 13 residues.

The chain links TRBV5-1 to TRBJ1-1; no definite D call. Germline CDR1 reads SGHRS; CDR2 reads YFSETQ. V gave up 3 bases and J gave up 0 bases, with 21 bases separating them. The CDR3 covers 18 residues. CDR3 protein: CASSSTGSQHWVNTEAFF. CDR3 DNA: TGCGCCAGCAGCTCCACTGGGTCGCAGCATTGGGTGAACACTGAAGCTTTCTTT.

The chain joins TRBV5-8 to TRBJ2-3, with D possibly TRBD2 on 5 matching bases. Germline CDR1 is SGHTS and CDR2 is YDEGEE. The CDR3 extends over 16 amino acids. The ends were cut back, 0 bases at V and 6 bases at J, with 17 bases in the middle. The chain's CDR3 is CASSLGWLALGDTQYF. DNA of the CDR3: TGTGCCAGCAGCTTGGGGTGGCTAGCCTTAGGTGATACGCAGTATTTT.

The CDR3 coding sequence is TGCAGCGTTGCCCCCCGTAATGAGCAGTTCTTC. Protein product: CSVAPRNEQFF. This chain uses TRBV29-1 with TRBJ2-1, with unresolved D. Looked up from germline, CDR1 is SQVTM and CDR2 is ANQGSEA. The CDR3 is 11 residues long. V was pared by 4 bases and J by 7 bases, with 8 bases between.

The sample holds one count of this clone. The chain joins TRBV2 to TRBJ2-1; 8 nucleotides align to TRBD2. The CDR3 loop spans 17 amino acids. J was trimmed by 3 bases and V by 6 bases; bases with no gene match: 13. Germline loops: CDR1 SNHLY, CDR2 FYNNEI. CDR3 amino acids: CASSPRLGGRYYNEQFF. CDR3 nucleotide sequence: TGTGCCAGCAGCCCTCGACTAGGCGGGAGGTACTACAATGAGCAGTTCTTC. The full variable domain, completed using reference TRBV2 and TRBJ2-1, is EPEVTQTPSHQVTQMGQEVILRCVPISNHLYFYWYRQILGQKVEFLVSFYNNEISEKSEIFDDQFSVERPDGSNFTLKIRSTKLEDSAMYFCASSPRLGGRYYNEQFFGPGTRLTVL.

The chain couples TRBV9 to TRBJ1-1, with D possibly matching TRBD1 (5 bases). Germline V lookup: CDR1 SGDLS, CDR2 YYNGEE. Between the trimmed V and J ends, which lost 6 bases and 1 base, there was a span of 16 bases. The CDR3 has 15 residues. CDR3 amino acids: CASTPEGTGNTEAFF. CDR3 sequence (DNA): TGTGCCAGCACCCCCGAGGGGACGGGGAACACTGAAGCTTTCTTT.